What follows are 27 T cell receptor beta chains derived from one specimen sequenced in a study of blood T cell repertoires in COVID-19. Profiled with immunoSEQ multiplex PCR; TCRdb holds only in-frame clones, not every one. The profile shows about 160,000 clones, about 74% of them singletons. Sequenced sample: peripheral blood. These receptors all come from a man aged 55-75 years with acute or convalescent COVID-19.

The chain links TRBV5-1 to TRBJ2-7; the match to TRBD1 covers 8 bases. The junction had 6 bases not matched to a gene; V was cut back by 4 bases and J by 0 bases. Germline V gene data show CDR1 as SGHRS and CDR2 as YFSETQ. This CDR3 region has 15 residues. CDR3 sequence: CASSAGQASSYEQYF. Written as DNA, the CDR3 is TGCGCCAGCAGCGCGGGACAGGCTAGCTCCTACGAGCAGTACTTC.

CDR3 sequence: CASSFTGGRNQPQHF. The DNA of the CDR3 is TGCGCCAGCAGTTTTACAGGGGGTAGGAATCAGCCCCAGCATTTT. The chain uses TRBV10-2 and TRBJ1-5; 8 bases map to TRBD1. V was clipped by 5 bases and J by 4 bases; unmatched bases: 7. Germline loops: CDR1 WSHSY, CDR2 SAAADI. This CDR3 region has 15 residues.

The chain carries TRBV6-5 and TRBJ1-3; 9 bases fit TRBD1. Germline CDR1 MNHEY, CDR2 SVGAGI. V was clipped by 10 bases and J by 2 bases; unmatched bases: 9. The CDR3 has 15 amino acids. The CDR3, as DNA: TGTGCCACCACAAAACAGGGGGCGGCTGGAAACACCATATATTTT. Amino acid sequence: CATTKQGAAGNTIYF.

V gene TRBV5-4 combines with J gene TRBJ2-1, with D perhaps TRBD2 (5 bases). V shed 0 bases and J shed 3 bases, with 7 bases lying between them. The CDR3 contains 14 residues. CDR1 SGHNT and CDR2 YYREEE come from the germline V gene (reference sequence). The CDR3 DNA reads TGTGCCAGCAGCTTGGGAACTAGCTACAATGAGCAGTTCTTC. It is translated as CASSLGTSYNEQFF.

The rearrangement uses TRBV5-8 and TRBJ1-1; TRBD1 agrees at 8 bases. This CDR3 is built from 15 residues. Germline V CDR1 and CDR2: SGHTS, YDEGEE. With V trimmed by 4 bases and J by 6 bases, 11 bases remained unmatched. CDR3 in DNA: TGTGCCAGCAGCCGACAGGGGACGGGCGCGGCTGAAGCTTTCTTT. This encodes CASSRQGTGAAEAFF.

The chain joins TRBV23-1 to TRBJ2-7; possibly TRBD2 for D (6 bases). TRBV23-1 is filed as an ORF, its function uncertain. The CDR3 contains 14 residues. The V end was cut by 3 bases, the J end by 2 bases, with 11 bases between. The CDR3 DNA reads TGCGCCAGCAGTCATCCCGGGACTGCCTACGAGCAGTACTTC. Its translation is CASSHPGTAYEQYF.

This sequence joins TRBV5-6 and TRBJ2-3; 7 bases are a match to TRBD2. Germline V lookup: CDR1 SGHDT, CDR2 YYEEEE. Unmatched junction bases numbered 9, after V lost 0 bases and J lost 5 bases. The CDR3 spans 16 residues. The chain's CDR3 is CASSLAASGARDTQYF. The CDR3 DNA reads TGTGCCAGCAGCTTGGCCGCCAGCGGGGCCAGAGATACGCAGTATTTT.

This chain connects TRBV3-1 (or the pseudogene TRBV3-2) to TRBJ1-5; D call uncertain. Germline-derived CDR1 and CDR2 are LGHDT and YNNKEL (reference sequence). The CDR3 spans 14 residues. V lost 4 bases, J lost 4 bases, and 11 bases lay in between. CDR3 in DNA: TGTGCCAGCAGCCCCGGAAACGGGAATCAGCCCCAGCATTTT. Protein sequence: CASSPGNGNQPQHF.

V is TRBV5-6 and J is TRBJ2-1; possible D gene TRBD1, 5 bases. The germline V and J ends were trimmed by 0 bases and 10 bases, with 11 bases remaining between them. Germline CDR1 SGHDT, CDR2 YYEEEE. This CDR3 spans 13 amino acids. The CDR3 DNA is TGTGCCAGCAGCTTGGCCGACAGTAGGGAGCAGTTCTTC. Protein sequence: CASSLADSREQFF.

This clone was recorded a few times. The J gene is TRBJ2-3, the V gene TRBV30; 8 nucleotides line up with TRBD1. CDR1 and CDR2 from the germline V gene are GTSNPN and SVGIG (reference sequence). The V gene end was trimmed by 8 bases and the J gene end by 5 bases; junction bases not matched to a gene: 6. The CDR3 totals 12 residues. As DNA, the CDR3 is TGTGCCGAGGACAGGGCGGGAGATACGCAGTATTTT. It yields the protein CAEDRAGDTQYF. The entire variable domain, with the rest obtained from reference TRBV30 and TRBJ2-3, is as follows: SQTIHQWPATLVQPVGSPLSLECTVEGTSNPNLYWYRQAAGRGLQLLFYSVGIGQISSEVPQNLSASRPQDRQFILSSKKLLLSDSGFYLCAEDRAGDTQYFGPGTRLTVL.

This clone was seen only a few times. V is TRBV5-1 and J is TRBJ1-1; no clear D gene. The V gene lost 3 bases and the J gene lost 5 bases, with 11 bases spanning the gap. The CDR3 is 13 amino acids. Germline loops: CDR1 SGHRS, CDR2 YFSETQ. The CDR3 bases are TGCGCCAGCAGCTACGGGATAGGGACTGAAGCTTTCTTT. This codes for CASSYGIGTEAFF.

The chain links TRBV19 to TRBJ1-5; TRBD1 might be the D (5 bases). V was trimmed by 4 bases and J by 9 bases, leaving 19 bases between them. Germline V gives CDR1 LNHDA, CDR2 SQIVND (reference sequence). CDR3 length equals 15 residues. CDR3 nucleotide sequence: TGTGCCAGTAGTACGACAGCCTCAGGTACTCGGCCCCAGCATTTT. Encoded protein: CASSTTASGTRPQHF.

This sequence joins TRBV7-2 and TRBJ1-4, with D perhaps TRBD1 (5 bases). Trimming took off 6 bases at V and 2 bases at J, with 13 bases between the two ends. Germline CDR1 and CDR2: SGHTA and FQGNSA. The CDR3 contains 15 residues. The CDR3 sequence: CASRGQDNTNEKLFF. For the CDR3, the DNA is TGTGCCAGCAGGGGGCAGGATAATACTAATGAAAAACTGTTTTTT.

This clone was found a few times. The rearrangement uses TRBV6-1 and TRBJ2-1, with 7 bases identical to TRBD2. The V segment lost 4 bases and the J segment 1 base; nucleotides outside the gene matches: 7. CDR1 and CDR2 (germline): MNHNS, SASEGT. The CDR3 loop spans 16 amino acids. In DNA form, the CDR3 reads TGTGCCAGCAGTGCCGCCCTAGCGGCTTCCTACAATGAGCAGTTCTTC. It codes for CASSAALAASYNEQFF.

The rearrangement uses TRBV29-1 and TRBJ1-4; 7 positions match TRBD1. The length of the CDR3 is 14 residues. Germline CDR1 is SQVTM and CDR2 is ANQGSEA. V shed 5 bases and J 7 bases; nucleotides not matched to a gene: 10. In nucleotides, the CDR3 is TGCAGCGTTACCCCCAGGGGGACGACTGAAAAACTGTTTTTT. Translated: CSVTPRGTTEKLFF.

The chain carries TRBV5-6 and TRBJ2-2, with D possibly matching TRBD1 (5 bases). This CDR3 region has 13 residues. Trimming cost V 2 bases and J 4 bases, with 6 bases left between them. Germline V gene data show CDR1 as SGHDT and CDR2 as YYEEEE. CDR3 amino acids: CASSLGVTGELFF. CDR3 DNA: TGTGCCAGCAGCTTAGGGGTCACCGGGGAGCTGTTTTTT.

This chain joins TRBV27 and TRBJ2-7; 9 nucleotides match TRBD1. Germline CDR1 reads MNHEY; CDR2 reads SMNVEV (reference sequence). V lost 5 bases to trimming and J lost 4 bases; unmatched junction nucleotides: 6. The CDR3 consists of 14 residues. The CDR3: CASSPGTGNYEQYF. CDR3 sequence (DNA): TGTGCCAGCAGTCCCGGGACAGGGAATTACGAGCAGTACTTC.

The rearrangement joins TRBV14 to TRBJ2-3; TRBD1 matches at 8 bases. Losses at the gene ends were 6 bases for V and 6 bases for J; bases not matched to a gene: 5. CDR3 length equals 13 residues. Germline lookup yields CDR1 SGHDN and CDR2 FVKESK. The CDR3 DNA follows: TGTGCCAGCAGTTACGACAGGGGTGATACGCAGTATTTT. It encodes CASSYDRGDTQYF.

V is TRBV2 and J is TRBJ2-1; 8 bases are a match to TRBD1. Trimming took 6 bases from V and 6 from J; bases not matched to a gene: 10. The CDR3 length is 15 residues. Germline V gene data show CDR1 as SNHLY and CDR2 as FYNNEI. CDR3 in DNA: TGTGCCAGCAGCAGCCGGGACAGGAGGGGCAATGAGCAGTTCTTC. Translating gives CASSSRDRRGNEQFF.

The rearrangement joins TRBV14 to TRBJ1-5, with D perhaps TRBD1 (5 bases). V was cut by 5 bases and J by 7 bases, with 15 bases left in between. The CDR3 length is 14 residues. Germline V gives CDR1 SGHDN, CDR2 FVKESK. The CDR3 sequence: CASSMWRGSQPQHF. CDR3 sequence (DNA): TGTGCCAGCAGCATGTGGCGGGGCTCCCAGCCCCAGCATTTT. Filled out from reference TRBV14 and TRBJ1-5, the complete variable domain reads EAGVTQFPSHSVIEKGQTVTLRCDPISGHDNLYWYRRVMGKEIKFLLHFVKESKQDESGMPNNRFLAERTGGTYSTLKVQPAELEDSGVYFCASSMWRGSQPQHFGDGTRLSIL.

This clone has a single count. The chain is built from TRBV3-1 (or the pseudogene TRBV3-2) and TRBJ1-3, with unresolved D. CDR1 and CDR2 from the germline V gene are LGHDT and YNNKEL (reference sequence). Trimming stripped 0 bases from V and 4 bases from J, with 7 bases between. CDR3 length: 14 amino acids. CDR3: CASSQEGGGNTIYF. The CDR3 bases are TGTGCCAGCAGCCAAGAAGGCGGAGGAAACACCATATATTTT.

The rearrangement uses TRBV28 and TRBJ2-1; D may be TRBD1 (6 bases). V lost 3 bases to trimming and J lost 10 bases, with 16 bases between them. Germline-derived CDR1 and CDR2 are MDHEN and SYDVKM. The CDR3 runs 14 residues. CDR3: CASSFTQGRDEQFF. For the CDR3, the DNA is TGTGCCAGCAGTTTTACACAGGGAAGGGACGAGCAGTTCTTC.

This sequence joins TRBV5-4 and TRBJ2-2; TRBD2 is a possible D gene (6 bases). V was pared by 4 bases and J by 6 bases, with 16 bases between. Germline V gene sequence: CDR1 SGHNT, CDR2 YYREEE (reference sequence). The CDR3 spans 15 residues. The CDR3 region has the DNA TGTGCCAGCAGCCCCCGGGACTCCGTACCCGGGGAGCTGTTTTTT. This gives the protein CASSPRDSVPGELFF.

V is TRBV30 and J is TRBJ1-5, with TRBD1 identical over 10 bases. Unmatched junction bases numbered 8, after V lost 2 bases and J lost 1 base. This CDR3 is 17 amino acids long. Per the germline V gene, CDR1 is GTSNPN and CDR2 is SVGIG (reference sequence). CDR3 DNA: TGTGCCTGGAGTAAGGGACAGGGGTGGGACAGCAATCAGCCCCAGCATTTT. Protein product: CAWSKGQGWDSNQPQHF.

The J gene is TRBJ2-3, the V gene TRBV2; 9 nucleotides agree with TRBD2. Germline assignment: CDR1 SNHLY and CDR2 FYNNEI. Trimming took 3 bases from V and 4 from J; bases not matched to a gene: 8. The CDR3 loop spans 16 amino acids. CDR3: CASSDKAGGPADTQYF. For the CDR3, the DNA is TGTGCCAGCAGTGACAAGGCGGGGGGGCCTGCAGATACGCAGTATTTT.

The chain is built from TRBV12-5 and TRBJ2-7, with TRBD2 identical over 13 bases. CDR3 length: 17 amino acids. Per germline, CDR1 LGHNT and CDR2 FRNRAP. V lost 6 bases, J lost 0 bases, and 8 bases stayed unmatched. Here the CDR3 reads CASGQTSGGPHSYEQYF. The CDR3, as DNA: TGTGCTAGTGGACAGACTAGCGGGGGGCCTCACTCCTACGAGCAGTACTTC. Filled out from reference TRBV12-5 and TRBJ2-7, the complete variable domain reads DARVTQTPRHKVTEMGQEVTMRCQPILGHNTVFWYRQTMMQGLELLAYFRNRAPLDDSGMPKDRFSAEMPDATLATLKIQPSEPRDSAVYFCASGQTSGGPHSYEQYFGPGTRLTVT.

V gene TRBV29-1 combines with J gene TRBJ2-7; possible D gene TRBD1, 6 bases. Trimming pared 0 bases from V and 2 bases from J, leaving 14 bases between. This CDR3 spans 15 amino acids. In germline, CDR1 is SQVTM, CDR2 ANQGSEA. The CDR3 region is CSVEDRGRGTYEQYF. In nucleotides, the CDR3 is TGCAGCGTTGAAGATCGGGGCAGGGGCACCTACGAGCAGTACTTC.